Following are 25 T cell receptor beta chains from one sample sequenced in a study of blood T cell repertoires in COVID-19. TCRdb keeps only in-frame clones here, not all; method: immunoSEQ multiplex PCR. The table has 95,000 to 150,000 clones, around 74% seen once. Sequenced material: peripheral blood. All receptors derive from a man aged 80 or over with COVID-19, enrolled during active disease.

The rearrangement links TRBV30 to TRBJ1-5; D is possibly TRBD1 (5 bases). The length of the CDR3 is 15 residues. Trimming took 0 bases from V and 3 from J, leaving 12 bases between them. Germline V CDR1 and CDR2: GTSNPN, SVGIG (reference sequence). CDR3: CAWSVQASYNQPQHF. The CDR3 coding sequence is TGTGCCTGGAGTGTACAGGCCTCCTACAATCAGCCCCAGCATTTT.

The chain links TRBV2 to TRBJ1-6; the D gene is possibly TRBD1 (5 bases). This CDR3 has 16 residues. V shed 5 bases and J shed 7 bases, with 18 bases lying between them. The germline CDR1 and CDR2 sequences are SNHLY and FYNNEI. The CDR3 here is CASSPQGFGLNSPLHF. The CDR3 bases are TGTGCCAGCAGTCCCCAGGGCTTTGGTCTCAATTCACCCCTCCACTTT. The whole variable domain, filled in from reference TRBV2 and TRBJ1-6, reads EPEVTQTPSHQVTQMGQEVILRCVPISNHLYFYWYRQILGQKVEFLVSFYNNEISEKSEIFDDQFSVERPDGSNFTLKIRSTKLEDSAMYFCASSPQGFGLNSPLHFGNGTRLTVT.

This chain uses TRBV4-3 with TRBJ1-4, with 11 bases identical to TRBD1. The germline V gene encodes CDR1 LGHNA and CDR2 YSLEER. The CDR3 consists of 17 residues. J lost 3 bases, V lost 1 base, and 4 bases had no gene match. CDR3 amino acids: CASSQGTGGAANEKLFF. In DNA, the CDR3 is TGCGCCAGCAGCCAAGGGACAGGGGGCGCGGCTAATGAAAAACTGTTTTTT.

The genes are TRBV4-1 and TRBJ2-7; 8 nucleotides align to TRBD1. The CDR3 sequence is 16 residues long. V lost 4 bases to trimming and J lost 0 bases; unmatched junction nucleotides: 8. Germline V gives CDR1 MGHRA, CDR2 YSYEKL. The CDR3 loop reads CASSPPQGAISYEQYF. DNA of the CDR3: TGCGCCAGCAGCCCCCCCCAGGGGGCGATCTCCTACGAGCAGTACTTC.

The J gene is TRBJ2-1, the V gene TRBV15; the D gene is possibly TRBD2 (6 bases). CDR1 and CDR2 from the germline V gene are LNHNV and YYDKDF (reference sequence). The CDR3 is 16 amino acids. The germline V and J ends were trimmed by 1 base and 1 base, with 11 bases remaining between them. This chain's CDR3 is CATSRGRLGSYNEQFF. The CDR3 region has the DNA TGTGCCACCAGCAGAGGTCGACTAGGATCCTACAATGAGCAGTTCTTC.

V usage is TRBV6-5 and J usage is TRBJ2-7, with D tentatively TRBD2 (5 bases). The CDR3 is made up of 13 amino acids. Trimming took off 6 bases at V and 3 bases at J, with 12 bases between the two ends. The germline V gene has CDR1 MNHEY and CDR2 SVGAGI. DNA of the CDR3: TGTGCCAGCAGCCCAGGACTCGGCTACGAGCAGTACTTC. Its protein is CASSPGLGYEQYF.

This clone was counted a few times. The chain combines TRBV28 with TRBJ1-5; 8 bases align to TRBD1. Germline CDR1 reads MDHEN; CDR2 reads SYDVKM. After removal of 5 bases from V and 4 bases from J, the junction contained 10 bases not matched to a gene. The CDR3 runs 16 residues. The CDR3 sequence: CASSPPGQGWNQPQHF. In DNA, the CDR3 is TGTGCCAGCAGTCCCCCCGGACAGGGCTGGAATCAGCCCCAGCATTTT.

The count of this clone is one. The chain uses TRBV7-3 and TRBJ2-1, with 9 nucleotides matching TRBD1. Germline V gene lookup returns CDR1 SGHTA and CDR2 FQGTGA. The CDR3 consists of 17 residues. V dropped 5 bases and J dropped 6; count of bases not matched to a gene: 14. The CDR3 reads CASSPPLQGALSNEQFF. The CDR3 DNA sequence: TGTGCCAGCAGCCCTCCCCTACAGGGGGCTCTGAGCAATGAGCAGTTCTTC. Drawing the rest from reference TRBV7-3 and TRBJ2-1, the complete variable domain is GAGVSQTPSNKVTEKGKYVELRCDPISGHTALYWYRQSLGQGPEFLIYFQGTGAADDSGLPNDRFFAVRPEGSVSTLKIQRTERGDSAVYLCASSPPLQGALSNEQFFGPGTRLTVL.

V usage is TRBV3-1 (or the pseudogene TRBV3-2) and J usage is TRBJ1-2; 12 bases match TRBD1. After removal of 3 bases from V and 6 bases from J, the junction contained 5 bases not matched to a gene. Germline V CDR1 and CDR2: LGHDT, YNNKEL (reference sequence). The CDR3 sequence is 15 residues long. The CDR3 DNA follows: TGTGCCAGCAGCCACCGGGACAGGGGGCCCAATGGCTACACCTTC. It codes for CASSHRDRGPNGYTF.

The chain employs TRBV28 and TRBJ1-2; the D gene is possibly TRBD1 (6 bases). The CDR3 loop spans 15 amino acids. Per germline, CDR1 MDHEN and CDR2 SYDVKM. Trimming removed 6 bases from V and 0 bases from J, with 14 bases in between. Written as DNA, the CDR3 is TGTGCCAGCAGCGGCCAGGACAGAGCTAACTATGGCTACACCTTC. This translates into CASSGQDRANYGYTF.

The table lists this clone with a few counts. This chain joins TRBV2 and TRBJ2-6, with D maybe TRBD1 (6 bases). Germline CDR1 and CDR2: SNHLY and FYNNEI. The CDR3 contains 16 residues. The V end was cut by 7 bases, the J end by 1 base, with 14 bases between. CDR3 residues: CASKGGLNSGANVLTF. The DNA of the CDR3 is TGTGCCAGCAAAGGGGGATTGAATTCTGGGGCCAACGTCCTGACTTTC.

The chain uses TRBV28 and TRBJ2-2; 8 bases align to TRBD1. Germline-derived CDR1 and CDR2 are MDHEN and SYDVKM. Trimming cost V 3 bases and J 3 bases; bases outside gene matches: 3. The CDR3 totals 15 residues. CDR3 bases: TGTGCCAGCAGTTTTAGGGACAGGTACACCGGGGAGCTGTTTTTT. Translation gives CASSFRDRYTGELFF.

The gene calls are TRBV18 and TRBJ2-1; the D gene is possibly TRBD1 (6 bases). CDR3 length: 12 residues. Trimming stripped 3 bases from V and 7 bases from J, with 7 bases between. Germline V gene lookup returns CDR1 KGHSH and CDR2 LQKENI. CDR3 DNA sequence: TGTGCCAGCTCACCCGACAGGAATGAGCAGTTCTTC. As protein: CASSPDRNEQFF.

The chain carries TRBV6-2 or TRBV6-3 and TRBJ2-7; TRBD2 is a possible D gene (6 bases). Germline CDR1 and CDR2: MNHEY and SVGEGT. The germline V and J ends were trimmed by 5 bases and 3 bases, with 11 bases remaining between them. The CDR3 covers 13 residues. CDR3 loop: CASSRGLIYEQYF. The CDR3 nucleotides read TGTGCCAGCAGTCGGGGACTTATCTACGAGCAGTACTTC.

The chain combines TRBV18 with TRBJ1-2, with unresolved D. The V gene lost 0 bases and the J gene lost 8 bases, with 13 bases spanning the gap. CDR3 length equals 14 residues. CDR1 and CDR2 from the germline V gene are KGHSH and LQKENI. For the CDR3, the DNA is TGTGCCAGCTCACCACCGTCCGGGGATCGAGGCTACACCTTC. This sequence encodes CASSPPSGDRGYTF.

V is TRBV4-1 and J is TRBJ1-5, with a possible D match to TRBD1 (6 bases). This CDR3 spans 16 amino acids. V was pared by 0 bases and J by 4 bases, with 13 bases between. Per germline, CDR1 MGHRA and CDR2 YSYEKL. The DNA of the CDR3 is TGCGCCAGCAGCCAAGATCACAGGGCTGGGAATCAGCCCCAGCATTTT. Translation: CASSQDHRAGNQPQHF.

The gene calls are TRBV4-3 and TRBJ1-5, with D maybe TRBD1 (6 bases). CDR3 size: 14 residues. Trimming took off 0 bases at V and 5 bases at J, with 8 bases between the two ends. CDR1 is LGHNA and CDR2 is YSLEER in the germline V gene. This chain's CDR3 is CASSQEGADQPQHF. The CDR3 nucleotides read TGCGCCAGCAGCCAAGAGGGGGCCGATCAGCCCCAGCATTTT.

This clone was seen only a few times. CDR3 loop: CASSFQTGISSYEQYF. As DNA, the CDR3 is TGTGCCAGCAGTTTCCAAACCGGGATCTCCTCCTACGAGCAGTACTTC. The chain is built from TRBV28 and TRBJ2-7; TRBD2 is a possible D gene (5 bases). V dropped 3 bases and J dropped 0 bases, with 15 bases sitting between them. This CDR3 is built from 16 residues. CDR1 and CDR2 from the germline V gene are MDHEN and SYDVKM.

The chain employs TRBV28 and TRBJ2-2; possibly TRBD1 for D (5 bases). The CDR3 is 14 residues long. The ends were cut back, 5 bases at V and 5 bases at J, with 12 bases in the middle. Per the germline V gene, CDR1 is MDHEN and CDR2 is SYDVKM. In DNA, the CDR3 is TGTGCCAGCAGTCAATCAGGGTGGACCGGGGAGCTGTTTTTT. Amino acid sequence: CASSQSGWTGELFF. The full variable domain, rest sourced from reference TRBV28 and TRBJ2-2, is DVKVTQSSRYLVKRTGEKVFLECVQDMDHENMFWYRQDPGLGLRLIYFSYDVKMKEKGDIPEGYSVSREKKERFSLILESASTNQTSMYLCASSQSGWTGELFFGEGSRLTVL.

This sequence joins TRBV2 and TRBJ1-5; D uncertain. Germline-derived CDR1 and CDR2 are SNHLY and FYNNEI. Between the trimmed V and J ends, which lost 4 bases and 7 bases, there was a span of 11 bases. The CDR3 extends over 13 amino acids. The DNA for the CDR3 is TGTGCCAGCAGTGGCCAACACGGGCAGCCCCAGCATTTT. This encodes CASSGQHGQPQHF.

The CDR3 spells CASSLVTVAFQPQHF. The CDR3 nucleotides are TGTGCCAGCAGCTTAGTGACAGTTGCCTTTCAGCCCCAGCATTTT. The chain recombines TRBV7-3 with TRBJ1-5; a weak D match, TRBD1 (5 bases). There are 15 residues in the CDR3. Trimming pared 2 bases from V and 6 bases from J, leaving 14 bases between. CDR1 is SGHTA, CDR2 FQGTGA, per germline.

The chain employs TRBV15 and TRBJ2-2; 7 nucleotides agree with TRBD1. With V trimmed by 6 bases and J by 4 bases, 5 bases remained unmatched. CDR1 and CDR2 (germline): LNHNV, YYDKDF (reference sequence). The CDR3 contains 14 residues. The CDR3 nucleotides are TGTGCCACCAGTAGGGACAGACCCACCGGGGAGCTGTTTTTT. This encodes CATSRDRPTGELFF. Supplemented by reference TRBV15 and TRBJ2-2, the full variable domain reads DAMVIQNPRYQVTQFGKPVTLSCSQTLNHNVMYWYQQKSSQAPKLLFHYYDKDFNNEADTPDNFQSRRPNTSFCFLDIRSPGLGDTAMYLCATSRDRPTGELFFGEGSRLTVL.

This clone has just a few counts. The chain links TRBV28 to TRBJ2-7; 7 nucleotides agree with TRBD1. After removal of 8 bases from V and 4 bases from J, the junction contained 11 bases not matched to a gene. This CDR3 is 14 amino acids long. Germline V gene sequence: CDR1 MDHEN, CDR2 SYDVKM. The CDR3 loop reads CASGTGTDSYEQYF. CDR3 DNA sequence: TGTGCCAGCGGAACCGGGACAGACTCTTACGAGCAGTACTTC.

The chain uses TRBV28 and TRBJ1-1; 8 positions match TRBD1. Per the germline V gene, CDR1 is MDHEN and CDR2 is SYDVKM. This CDR3 region has 15 residues. V was clipped by 5 bases and J by 1 base; unmatched bases: 6. CDR3: CASSPPGQENTEAFF. CDR3 DNA: TGTGCCAGCAGTCCGCCGGGACAGGAGAACACTGAAGCTTTCTTT.

This chain connects TRBV7-2 to TRBJ1-2, with TRBD1 matching 7 bases. In germline, CDR1 is SGHTA, CDR2 FQGNSA. The CDR3 has 13 amino acids. The V gene end was trimmed by 5 bases and the J gene end by 4 bases; junction bases not matched to a gene: 4. The chain's CDR3 is CASSRQGIYGYTF. CDR3 in DNA: TGTGCCAGCAGCCGACAGGGAATCTATGGCTACACCTTC.